This T cell receptor beta chain was sequenced for a study of beta chain features in type 1 diabetes. Points from the study as a whole: Shortening of TCRB CDR3s, moderate but significant, appeared in all four CD4+ subsets of Type 1 diabetes patients.

CDR1 is SGHVS and CDR2 is FQNEAQ in the germline V gene. Trimming cost V 0 bases and J 2 bases, with 10 bases left between them. The CDR3 is 15 amino acids. A remark on this clone: Its antigen is unidentified.

By way of CD45RO/CCR7/CD25/CD127/CD95/CD27, the CD4+ regulatory, stem cell-like memory, central memory and naive cells were sorted. Sorted populations all exceeded 95% purity. Expressed TCRB transcripts got sequenced, as all isolated RNA was reverse transcribed. TCRdb's copy holds only in-frame clones and misses some; the assay was immunoSEQ multiplex PCR. The table shows 600,000 to 750,000 clones, with roughly 12% occurring only once. The sample taken for sequencing was naive CD4+ T cells from blood. This receptor was identified in a man under 40 with type 1 diabetes. The rearrangement uses TRBV7-8 and TRBJ1-2; D call uncertain. CDR3 region: CASSLARDGNYGYTF. The CDR3 DNA is TGTGCCAGCAGCTTAGCGCGTGACGGAAACTATGGCTACACCTTC.